This T cell receptor (beta chain) stems from a study of cytomegalovirus exposure and HLA in healthy donors. V was pared by 5 bases and J by 3 bases, with 18 bases between. The CDR3 consists of 16 residues. In germline, CDR1 is SGHVS, CDR2 FQNEAQ. PCR involved 60 Vbeta and 13 Jbeta primers. The protocol was immunoSEQ multiplex PCR, while the TCRdb copy is restricted to in-frame clones and leaves out a portion. The table lists around 150,000 clones, 76% of them singletons. As for this clone: Its antigen remains unidentified.

General study results and limits: Later, an analysis showed that TCR beta chains associated with HLA were more clonally expanded than others that were equally common.

This clonotype was sampled from a man between 35 and 55 years old in good health and CMV-seronegative. The chain recombines TRBV7-8 with TRBJ2-3; D may be TRBD2 (6 bases). The sample consisted of PBMCs. In nucleotides, the CDR3 is TGTGCCAGCAGCCCCAACACCCGGGACTGGACAGATACGCAGTATTTT. Translated, it gives CASSPNTRDWTDTQYF.